This T cell receptor (beta chain) was found in a study of T cells in women clearing cervical HPV infection (dated 2018 in TCRdb). In terms of the full investigation: Cases were 25 women with histologically confirmed HPV16-related CIN3 or worse, including a couple of invasive cancers. Controls were 25 women whose single incident HPV16 infection cleared within 12 months without precancer or cancer developing. Blood from cases was drawn at the visit where the lesion was first identified, while blood from controls was drawn once the infection was no longer detected. For cases, the median interval between lesion detection and blood sampling was around 160 days, with an interquartile range of about 85 to 220 days. Because only a few women had HLA typing data, the possibility that HLA type acted as a confounder could not be ruled out. This exploratory proof-of-principle case-control study, nested within the Guanacaste HPV Natural History Study in Costa Rica, compared TCR repertoires among women with different cervical HPV16 outcomes. Cases and controls were matched on age within five years and on year of sample collection. A median age of nearly 35 years was observed in cases versus 37 to 40 in controls, and no significant differences in baseline characteristics were found. The parent cohort enrolled roughly 9,400 women aged 18 or older in Guanacaste, Costa Rica, in about 1993 to 1994 and followed the women for six to eight years. Five blinded duplicates per group were added as quality controls, so that about 60 samples were obtained: roughly 50 participants and some 10 replicates.

Every participant had a single incident cervical HPV16 infection, and women with prevalent HPV16 infections were excluded. Cervical HPV DNA was detected with MY09/MY11 PCR, and genotyping was done by dot-blot hybridization. About 14 mL of heparinized blood were centrifuged, and the buffy coat was aliquoted, frozen at -30°C, then stored at -80°C. Genomic DNA was extracted from buffy coat specimens using QIAGEN kits. Findings and caveats that apply to the study as a whole: Cases were distinguished from controls with an estimated AUC of over 0.75 by random forest classifiers combining richness and V gene abundances. Because T-cell numbers per sample were unknown, differences in richness could reflect varying T-cell content rather than repertoire biology. Because of the cross-sectional design, the study could not determine whether the associations came before infection or resulted from infection, and neither effector/memory subsets nor HPV-specific T cells were isolated. Cases had lower TRBV6-7 relative abundance than controls (approximately 0.11% versus 0.16%; Bonferroni P = 0.0008). TCR repertoire richness was significantly higher in CIN3+ cases than in controls across sequencing depths, while evenness did not differ.

The germline V gene supplies CDR1 MRHNA and CDR2 SNTAGT. A distance of 12 bases separates the germline ends of V and J, which lose 0 bases and 0 bases respectively. The CDR3, cysteine through phenylalanine, is 17 amino acids long. Part of the CDR3 DNA is given, 42 bases translated from base 1. Note on this clone: Its target antigen remains unknown. The read ends 3 residues shy of where the CDR3 ends; the end is completed using the germline J gene.

TCR beta CDR3 regions were amplified by multiplex PCR using the immunoSEQ assay from an average of 1200 ng genomic DNA per sample. To correct primer bias, the assay used a complete synthetic TCR repertoire to set an amplification baseline. The amplicons were sequenced using the Illumina platform. In the source study's methods: Sequences were error-corrected by clustering with frequency ratios and a modified nearest-neighbor algorithm, then analyzed in the immunoSEQ Analyzer with IMGT gene definitions. At each rarefaction depth, TCR richness and evenness were averaged over 20 rarefaction repeats, and samples with fewer sequences than the depth were excluded. V, D and J gene relative abundances were compared between groups with Wilcoxon rank sum tests, applying FDR correction. An intraclass correlation of about 96% for TCR richness and an average of roughly 76% across about 66 gene segments were obtained from the blinded duplicates. Sourced from immuneACCESS, this table was stored by TCRdb with only in-frame sequences that have V and J called. A share of the clones is absent; for the studies checked, an unresolved V gene accounts for under half, and the remainder has no known explanation. From that table come the V and J calls and clone size; the DNA was used to work out D and trimming. The table held for this sample gives roughly 40,000 clones. The ten biggest clones cover about 5% of the sample.

The TCR was taken from a woman between 18 and 69 years old with a cervical HPV16 infection that either progressed to CIN3+ or cleared (not recorded which). Specimen: blood buffy coat. Recombination linked TRBV6-4 to TRBJ2-1; there is no confident call for the D gene. The CDR3: CASSDSNEFSSYNEQFF. The CDR3 bases that were read are TGTGCCAGCAGTGACTCGAACGAATTCAGCTCCTACAATGAG.